This T cell receptor beta chain was recovered during a study of blood T cells in healthy people across ages. Combining a sample-barcoded 5' primer with a J-beta primer mix, a second PCR ran for about 7 to 11 cycles. A single record per CDR3 protein comes from TCRdb applying MiXCR to the 5' RACE reads. The sample has about 780,000 distinct CDR3 sequences, about 45% seen once. The germline gives CDR1 SGHTA, CDR2 FQGNSA. The ends were cut back, 0 bases at V and 1 base at J, with 13 bases in the middle. The CDR3 is made up of 16 amino acids. The receptor comes from a man aged 80 or over in good health. The V and J genes are TRBV7-2 and TRBJ2-7, with a weak D call TRBD2 (6 bases). Sequencing was carried out using blood. CDR3 in amino acids: CASSLAGGAGSYEQYF. For the CDR3, the DNA is TGTGCCAGCAGCTTAGCCGGCGGGGCTGGATCCTACGAGCAGTACTTC.